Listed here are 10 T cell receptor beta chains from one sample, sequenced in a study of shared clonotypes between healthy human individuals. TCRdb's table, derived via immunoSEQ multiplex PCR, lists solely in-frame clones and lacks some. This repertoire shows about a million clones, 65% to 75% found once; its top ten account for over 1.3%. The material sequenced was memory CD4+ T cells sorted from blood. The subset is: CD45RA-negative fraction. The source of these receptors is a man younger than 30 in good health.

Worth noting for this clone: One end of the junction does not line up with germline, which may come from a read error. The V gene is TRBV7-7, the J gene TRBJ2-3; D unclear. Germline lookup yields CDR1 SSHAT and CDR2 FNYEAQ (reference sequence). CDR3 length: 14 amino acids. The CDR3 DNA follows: TGTGCTAGCAGCTTGAATTCCCCCACAGATACGCAGTATTTT. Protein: CASSLNSPTDTQYF. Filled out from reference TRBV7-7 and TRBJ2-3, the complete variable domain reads GAGVSQSPRYKVTKRGQDVTLRCDPISSHATLYWYQQALGQGPEFLTYFNYEAQPDKSGLPSDRFSAERPEGSISTLTIQRTEQRDSAMYRCASSLNSPTDTQYFGPGTRLTVL.

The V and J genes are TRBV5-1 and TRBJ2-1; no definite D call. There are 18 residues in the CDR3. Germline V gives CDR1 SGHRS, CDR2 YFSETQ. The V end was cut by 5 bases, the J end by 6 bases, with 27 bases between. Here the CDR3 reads CASSQKDGPRYTGNEQFF. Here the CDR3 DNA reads TGCGCCAGCAGTCAGAAAGACGGCCCCCGCTATACGGGCAATGAGCAGTTCTTC.

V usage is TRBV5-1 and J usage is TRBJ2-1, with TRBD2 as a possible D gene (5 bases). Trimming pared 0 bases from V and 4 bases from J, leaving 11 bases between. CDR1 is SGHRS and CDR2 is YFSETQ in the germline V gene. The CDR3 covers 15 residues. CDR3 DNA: TGCGCCAGCAGCTTGGAAGGATCGGGGTACAATGAGCAGTTCTTC. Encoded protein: CASSLEGSGYNEQFF.

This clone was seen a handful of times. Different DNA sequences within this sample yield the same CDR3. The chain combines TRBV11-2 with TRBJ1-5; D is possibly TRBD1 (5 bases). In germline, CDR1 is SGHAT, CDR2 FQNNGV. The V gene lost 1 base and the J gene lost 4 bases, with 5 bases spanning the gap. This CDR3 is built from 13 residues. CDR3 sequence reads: CASSLGQNQPQHF. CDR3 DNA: TGTGCCAGCAGCTTAGGACAGAATCAGCCCCAGCATTTT.

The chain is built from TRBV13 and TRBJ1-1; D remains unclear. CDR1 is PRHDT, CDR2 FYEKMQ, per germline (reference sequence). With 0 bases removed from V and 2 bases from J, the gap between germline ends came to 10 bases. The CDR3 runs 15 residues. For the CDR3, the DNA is TGTGCCAGCAGCTTAGGATTCTTGGTCAACACTGAAGCTTTCTTT. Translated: CASSLGFLVNTEAFF.

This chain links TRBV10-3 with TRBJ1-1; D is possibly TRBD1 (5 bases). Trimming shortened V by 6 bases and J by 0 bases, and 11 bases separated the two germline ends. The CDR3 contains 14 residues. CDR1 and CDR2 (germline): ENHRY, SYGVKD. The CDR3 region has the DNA TGTGCCATCAGGAGGGGAGGATTGAACACTGAAGCTTTCTTT. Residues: CAIRRGGLNTEAFF.

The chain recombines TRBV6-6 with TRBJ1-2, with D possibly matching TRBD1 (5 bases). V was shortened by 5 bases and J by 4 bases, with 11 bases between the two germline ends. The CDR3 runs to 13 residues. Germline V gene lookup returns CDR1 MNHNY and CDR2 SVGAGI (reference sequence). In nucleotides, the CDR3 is TGTGCCAGCAGTCTTGCAGGGTTCTATGGCTACACCTTC. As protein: CASSLAGFYGYTF.

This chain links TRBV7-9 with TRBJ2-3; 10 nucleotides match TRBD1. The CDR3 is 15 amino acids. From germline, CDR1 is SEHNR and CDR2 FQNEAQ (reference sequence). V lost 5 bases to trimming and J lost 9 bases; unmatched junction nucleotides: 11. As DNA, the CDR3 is TGTGCCAGCAGCCCGAACGGGACAGGGGTGCGGACGCAGTATTTT. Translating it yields CASSPNGTGVRTQYF. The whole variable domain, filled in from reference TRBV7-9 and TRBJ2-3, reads DTGVSQNPRHKITKRGQNVTFRCDPISEHNRLYWYRQTLGQGPEFLTYFQNEAQLEKSRLLSDRFSAERPKGSFSTLEIQRTEQGDSAMYLCASSPNGTGVRTQYFGPGTRLTVL.

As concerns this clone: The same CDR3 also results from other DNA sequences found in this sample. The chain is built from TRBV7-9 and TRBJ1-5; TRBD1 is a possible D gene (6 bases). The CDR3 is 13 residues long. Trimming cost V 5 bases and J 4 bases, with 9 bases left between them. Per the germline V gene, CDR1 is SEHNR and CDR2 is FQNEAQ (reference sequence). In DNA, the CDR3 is TGTGCCAGCAGCGCGACAGGAAATCAGCCCCAGCATTTT. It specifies CASSATGNQPQHF.

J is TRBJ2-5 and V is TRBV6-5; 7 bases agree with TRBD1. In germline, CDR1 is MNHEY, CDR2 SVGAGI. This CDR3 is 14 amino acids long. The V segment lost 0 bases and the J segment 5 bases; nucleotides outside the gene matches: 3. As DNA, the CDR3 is TGTGCCAGCAGTTACTCGACAGGGTGGGAGACCCAGTACTTC. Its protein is CASSYSTGWETQYF.